This TCR beta chain was captured in a study of CD8 T cells in ankylosing spondylitis. TCRdb processed the 5' RACE reads anew with MiXCR; each CDR3 protein has one entry. The sample carries almost 400,000 distinct CDR3 sequences, about 22% recorded once. The CDR3 contains 14 residues. Germline values: CDR1 LNHDA, CDR2 SQIVND (reference sequence). The J segment lost 1 base and the V segment lost 5 bases, leaving 4 bases of the junction unmatched. Study-level findings and limits: A TCR beta motif made of fewer than ten highly homologous variants seemed typical of ankylosing spondylitis blood.

This clonotype was seen a few times. Antigen: not known. The sample consisted of blood, either unsorted or a sorted T cell fraction (not recorded which). The chain joins TRBV19 to TRBJ2-7; TRBD2 aligns across 8 bases. The sequence was collected from a male donor with ankylosing spondylitis. CDR3 DNA sequence: TGTGCCAGTAGTGTCGAGCGGGGGTCCTACGAGCAGTACTTC. It encodes CASSVERGSYEQYF.